Following are 21 T cell receptor beta chains from one sample sequenced in a study of blood T cells in healthy people across ages. Together with a sample-barcoded 5' primer, a J-beta primer mix was included in a second PCR lasting about 6 to 11 cycles. TCRdb passed the 5' RACE reads through MiXCR, listing each CDR3 protein once. The sample has about 780,000 distinct CDR3 sequences; around a quarter are singletons. The data were also submitted as part of a second study, on T cells of mothers and their children.

The specimen sequenced was blood. These TCRs come from a boy between 10 and 17 years old in good health.

This chain connects TRBV6-2 or TRBV6-3 to TRBJ2-5, with D perhaps matching TRBD2 (5 bases). Germline-derived CDR1 and CDR2 are MNHEY and SVGEGT. The length of the CDR3 is 17 residues. V dropped 4 bases and J dropped 0 bases, with 18 bases sitting between them. CDR3 sequence: CASSSSERGQYQETQYF. Written as DNA, the CDR3 is TGTGCCAGCAGTTCCTCCGAACGGGGTCAGTACCAAGAGACCCAGTACTTC.

The CDR3 DNA is TGTGCCAGCAGTTTAGCGGCCTCGCAGTATTTT. Protein: CASSLAASQYF. The chain uses TRBV12-3 or TRBV12-4 and TRBJ2-3, with no clear D. This CDR3 is 11 amino acids long. Deletions cut 0 bases from V and 10 bases from J, with 5 bases between.

The chain links TRBV20-1 to TRBJ2-5, with D possibly TRBD1 on 6 matching bases. The CDR3 totals 15 residues. From germline, CDR1 is DFQATT and CDR2 SNEGSKA (reference sequence). V was cut by 6 bases and J by 1 base, with 18 bases left in between. The CDR3 bases are TGCAGTGCCCAAACCCCGGGACAAATCCAAGAGACCCAGTACTTC. Its translation is CSAQTPGQIQETQYF.

This clonotype has a handful of counts. This chain joins TRBV5-1 and TRBJ1-1; 9 bases line up with TRBD1. Germline V gene lookup returns CDR1 SGHRS and CDR2 YFSETQ. This CDR3 region has 14 residues. With V trimmed by 6 bases and J by 1 base, 4 bases remained unmatched. CDR3 loop: CASTPGQGNTEAFF. For the CDR3, the DNA is TGCGCCAGCACCCCGGGACAGGGGAACACTGAAGCTTTCTTT.

The chain couples TRBV6-5 to TRBJ2-7; 7 positions match TRBD1. The trim removed 5 bases at V and 4 bases at J, leaving 11 bases unmatched. CDR1 MNHEY and CDR2 SVGAGI come from the germline V gene. CDR3 length: 15 residues. The CDR3 reads CASSPRQGIGYEQYF. DNA of the CDR3: TGTGCCAGCAGTCCACGACAGGGTATTGGGTACGAGCAGTACTTC.

The rearrangement links TRBV20-1 to TRBJ2-7, with 7 bases aligning to TRBD2. Germline assignment: CDR1 DFQATT and CDR2 SNEGSKA (reference sequence). The CDR3 totals 15 residues. J lost 5 bases, V lost 6 bases, and 16 bases had no gene match. CDR3 sequence (DNA): TGCAGTGCCCCTCAGTGGGGGGGGAGCCCTAACGAGCAGTACTTC. It yields the protein CSAPQWGGSPNEQYF.

This clonotype appeared many times. The gene calls are TRBV7-9 and TRBJ2-7; D is uncertain. The V gene's germline CDR1 is SEHNR and CDR2 FQNEAQ (reference sequence). The CDR3 length is 12 residues. V was clipped by 4 bases and J by 5 bases, with 9 bases between them. The CDR3 sequence is CASSSHGDEQYF. In DNA form, the CDR3 reads TGTGCCAGCAGCTCACATGGGGACGAGCAGTACTTC.

The rearrangement uses TRBV7-9 and TRBJ1-1, with D unclear. Trimming cost V 5 bases and J 6 bases, with 1 base left between them. CDR3 length: 9 amino acids. In germline, CDR1 is SEHNR, CDR2 FQNEAQ (reference sequence). This chain's CDR3 is CASSAEAFF. The CDR3 bases are TGTGCCAGCAGCGCTGAAGCTTTCTTT.

In regard to this clonotype: Germline is not matched at one junction end, which may reflect a read error. The chain uses TRBV3-1 and TRBJ2-3, with D maybe TRBD2 (6 bases). CDR3 length: 15 amino acids. Germline assignment: CDR1 LGHDT and CDR2 YNNKEL (reference sequence). The CDR3 DNA is TGTGCCGGCAGCCAAGATGGGGTAGCGGTAGATACGCAGTATTTT. Its protein product is CAGSQDGVAVDTQYF.

This clonotype was seen more than once but under ten times. The chain joins TRBV6-6 to TRBJ2-1; the D is unclear. The CDR3 extends over 13 amino acids. Germline CDR1 MNHNY, CDR2 SVGAGI (reference sequence). V was cut by 6 bases and J by 4 bases, with 10 bases left in between. The CDR3 loop is CASRTSEYNEQFF. The DNA of the CDR3 is TGTGCCAGCAGGACCTCAGAGTACAATGAGCAGTTCTTC.

This clonotype occurred a few times. This sequence joins TRBV29-1 and TRBJ2-3; 7 nucleotides align to TRBD1. Germline CDR1 is SQVTM and CDR2 is ANQGSEA. The CDR3 totals 13 residues. V was pared by 6 bases and J by 1 base, with 4 bases of the junction left unmatched. CDR3 protein: CSVRGGRTDTQYF. Here the CDR3 DNA reads TGCAGCGTCAGAGGGGGCCGCACAGATACGCAGTATTTT.

The chain recombines TRBV28 with TRBJ1-2, with D tentatively TRBD1 (5 bases). The CDR3 is made up of 15 amino acids. The V gene's germline CDR1 is MDHEN and CDR2 SYDVKM. V was pared by 8 bases and J by 2 bases, with 18 bases between. This chain's CDR3 is CASSPGGMGNYGYTF. The CDR3, as DNA: TGTGCCAGCTCCCCGGGGGGGATGGGGAACTATGGCTACACCTTC.

This chain links TRBV29-1 with TRBJ1-1, with D hard to call. The CDR3 spans 12 residues. Trimming took 5 bases from V and 4 from J, leaving 11 bases between them. Germline V CDR1 and CDR2: SQVTM, ANQGSEA. As DNA, the CDR3 is TGCAGCGTTCATGGGTGGGGCACTGAAGCTTTCTTT. Protein: CSVHGWGTEAFF.

The CDR3 loop reads CASSQEKRGAFNEQFF. In DNA form, the CDR3 reads TGTGCCAGCAGCCAAGAGAAGCGGGGGGCGTTCAATGAGCAGTTCTTC. The J gene is TRBJ2-5, the V gene TRBV4-2, with 9 nucleotides matching TRBD2. The J call could be wrong; TRBJ2-1 is a better fit for the DNA end. Germline V lookup: CDR1 LGHNA, CDR2 YNFKEQ. The length of the CDR3 is 16 residues.

The V gene is TRBV5-1, the J gene TRBJ2-3, with D tentatively TRBD2 (6 bases). Trimming took off 2 bases at V and 4 bases at J, with 14 bases between the two ends. Germline V lookup: CDR1 SGHRS, CDR2 YFSETQ. The CDR3 has 15 residues. CDR3 amino acids: CASSLVGREADTQYF. The CDR3 DNA follows: TGCGCCAGCAGCTTAGTTGGCAGGGAGGCAGATACGCAGTATTTT.

The table lists this clonotype with a few counts. V gene TRBV7-3 combines with J gene TRBJ2-7; TRBD2 aligns across 8 bases. Matching the DNA end better, TRBJ2-5 makes the J call doubtful. The CDR3 consists of 15 residues. Per the germline V gene, CDR1 is SGHTA and CDR2 is FQGTGA. CDR3 sequence (DNA): TGTGCCAGCAGCTTAGAAGCGGGGGTTCAAGAGACCCAGTACTTC. Translating gives CASSLEAGVQETQYF.

CDR3 nucleotide sequence: TGTGCCGTAAGGGGGGGCTTTGACACTGAAGCTTTCTTT. Translated: CAVRGGFDTEAFF. The chain recombines TRBV12-3 or TRBV12-4 with TRBJ1-1; tentatively, D is TRBD1 (6 bases). The CDR3 has 13 amino acids. The V gene lost 11 bases and the J gene lost 3 bases, with 16 bases spanning the gap.

The chain has TRBV9 and TRBJ2-5, with D possibly matching TRBD2 (5 bases). The length of the CDR3 is 13 residues. The germline V gene encodes CDR1 SGDLS and CDR2 YYNGEE. V was cut by 0 bases and J by 11 bases, with 14 bases left in between. The CDR3 coding sequence is TGTGCCAGCAGCGTAGCTCCTCCCGGGGAGCAGTACTTC. The encoded protein is CASSVAPPGEQYF. The full variable domain, rest sourced from reference TRBV9 and TRBJ2-5, is DSGVTQTPKHLITATGQRVTLRCSPRSGDLSVYWYQQSLDQGLQFLIQYYNGEERAKGNILERFSAQQFPDLHSELNLSSLELGDSALYFCASSVAPPGEQYFGPGTRLLVL.

The chain recombines TRBV19 with TRBJ1-1, with 8 bases lining up with TRBD1. The V gene end was trimmed by 7 bases and the J gene end by 4 bases; junction bases not matched to a gene: 5. The germline V gene encodes CDR1 LNHDA and CDR2 SQIVND (reference sequence). This CDR3 has 13 amino acids. In nucleotides, the CDR3 is TGTGCCAGTAATCCTGACAGGGGCACTGAAGCTTTCTTT. This sequence encodes CASNPDRGTEAFF.

This clonotype was counted only a few times. The chain recombines TRBV9 with TRBJ2-7; D is perhaps TRBD2 (8 bases). Trimming took off 3 bases at V and 5 bases at J, with 18 bases between the two ends. Germline V gene data show CDR1 as SGDLS and CDR2 as YYNGEE. CDR3 size: 15 residues. CDR3 in amino acids: CASSARQGLGDEQYF. CDR3 nucleotides: TGTGCCAGCAGCGCCCGACAGGGACTAGGTGACGAGCAGTACTTC. Together with reference TRBV9 and TRBJ2-7, the CDR3 gives the full variable domain: DSGVTQTPKHLITATGQRVTLRCSPRSGDLSVYWYQQSLDQGLQFLIQYYNGEERAKGNILERFSAQQFPDLHSELNLSSLELGDSALYFCASSARQGLGDEQYFGPGTRLTVT.

This chain uses TRBV11-2 with TRBJ2-5, with TRBD2 matching over 8 bases. Trimming took 1 base from V and 7 from J; bases not matched to a gene: 5. The V gene's germline CDR1 is SGHAT and CDR2 FQNNGV. CDR3 length: 14 amino acids. Here the CDR3 reads CASSLVFAGGTQYF. The CDR3 bases are TGTGCCAGCAGCTTAGTTTTCGCGGGGGGGACCCAGTACTTC.